The clone carrying this TCR beta chain occurred a few times. The record originates from a study of T-cell memory formation after mild COVID-19. Germline-derived CDR1 and CDR2 are MNHEY and SVGAGI. V shed 5 bases and J shed 1 base, with 13 bases lying between them. The CDR3 consists of 15 residues. Via MiXCR, TCRdb re-called the 5' RACE reads, giving one row per CDR3 protein. This sample yields about 620,000 distinct CDR3 sequences, of which about a sixth are seen a single time; around 11% belongs to the top ten. Sequences were obtained from PBMCs or a T cell subset sorted from them (not recorded which). The sequence was collected from an adult woman who had mild COVID-19 (a few samples of this study predate the infection). Cell type and time point are not known. The rearrangement uses TRBV6-5 and TRBJ2-3; D tentatively reads TRBD1 or TRBD2 (5 bases each). The CDR3 spells CASSPRDLRTDTQYF. CDR3 DNA: TGTGCCAGCAGTCCCCGGGACCTACGCACAGATACGCAGTATTTT.